This T cell receptor beta chain was profiled in a study of T cells in Graves' hyperthyroidism and ophthalmopathy. Regions amplified from RNA transcripts were the TCR beta CDR3 regions. A set of HTBI primers served as the primers for a first-round RT-PCR of the TCR CDR3. TCRdb reprocessed the multiplex PCR reads via MiXCR and lists one record per CDR3 protein. Of around 420,000 distinct CDR3 sequences in the sample, roughly an eighth were seen once. This clonotype was seen a single time. A single base separates this from a much larger clone, so it may be a read error. CDR1 is DFQATT and CDR2 is SNEGSKA in the germline V gene (reference sequence). V gave up 6 bases and J gave up 0 bases, with 12 bases separating them. This CDR3 region has 14 residues.

Material: blood. This sequence originates from a woman younger than 35 with Graves' hyperthyroidism. The chain recombines TRBV20-1 with TRBJ1-5; D remains ambiguous. This CDR3 is CSAPGLNSNQPQHF. The CDR3 coding sequence is TGCAGTGCCCCGGGCCTAAATAGCAATCAGCCCCAGCATTTT.